The clone carrying this T cell receptor (beta chain) was counted a single time. This entry belongs to a study of blood T cell repertoires in COVID-19. Overall study: PBMCs, B-cell-depleted T cells, or T cells provided the cDNA or gDNA that made up the material.

In the original analysis: Nucleated cell number was recorded as an estimate derived from reference gene primer amplification. Repertoires were generated with immunoSEQ multiplex PCR, while TCRdb's copy carries only in-frame clones and drops some. The V and J calls and clone size were taken over from that table, and D and trimming were inferred from the DNA. Of approximately 290,000 clones listed, approximately 93% are singletons. Germline lookup yields CDR1 SGHVS and CDR2 FNYEAQ. CDR3 length equals 15 residues. With 4 bases clipped from V and 6 bases from J, the junction kept 4 bases outside the gene matches. During active infection, Seattle patients enrolled and were then monitored through disease.

The V call is TRBV7-6, the J call TRBJ2-2; the match to TRBD2 covers 11 bases. The clonotype comes from a woman aged 25 to 39 with COVID-19, enrolled during active disease. Sequencing was performed on peripheral blood. The CDR3 loop is CASSSSSGRSGELFF. CDR3 coding DNA: TGTGCCAGCAGCTCATCTAGCGGGAGGTCCGGGGAGCTGTTTTTT.